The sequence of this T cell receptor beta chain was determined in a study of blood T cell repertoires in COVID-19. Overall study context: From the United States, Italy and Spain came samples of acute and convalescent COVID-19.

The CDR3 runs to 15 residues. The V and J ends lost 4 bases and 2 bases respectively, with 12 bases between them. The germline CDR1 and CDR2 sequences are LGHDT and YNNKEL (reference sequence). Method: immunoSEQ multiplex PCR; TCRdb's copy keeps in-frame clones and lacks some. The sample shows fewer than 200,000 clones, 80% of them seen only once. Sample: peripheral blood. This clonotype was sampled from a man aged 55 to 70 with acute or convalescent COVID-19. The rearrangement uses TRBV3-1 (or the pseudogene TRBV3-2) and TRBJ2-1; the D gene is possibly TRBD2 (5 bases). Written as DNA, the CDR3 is TGTGCCAGCAGCCCTACGGACTTCGCCTACAATGAGCAGTTCTTC. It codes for CASSPTDFAYNEQFF.